This T cell receptor (beta chain) was recovered during a study of blood T cell repertoires in COVID-19. For the study at large: Samples came from the United States, Italy and Spain, spanning acute and convalescent COVID-19. The analysed material was cDNA or gDNA that came from T cells, B-cell-depleted T cells, or PBMCs.

Losses at the gene ends were 0 bases for V and 4 bases for J; bases not matched to a gene: 4. CDR3 length equals 15 residues. CDR1 and CDR2 from the germline V gene are MGHRA and YSYEKL. Sequenced by immunoSEQ multiplex PCR; TCRdb stores in-frame clones only, minus some. Found here are over 150,000 clones, 65% to 90% of them singletons; the top ten hold 13%. The chain uses TRBV4-1 and TRBJ2-5; 8 nucleotides align to TRBD2. This TCR was recovered from a human donor in a cohort sampled during active COVID-19. The specimen was peripheral blood. CDR3: CASSQDRGGRETQYF. CDR3 nucleotide sequence: TGCGCCAGCAGCCAAGATCGGGGGGGCAGAGAGACCCAGTACTTC.